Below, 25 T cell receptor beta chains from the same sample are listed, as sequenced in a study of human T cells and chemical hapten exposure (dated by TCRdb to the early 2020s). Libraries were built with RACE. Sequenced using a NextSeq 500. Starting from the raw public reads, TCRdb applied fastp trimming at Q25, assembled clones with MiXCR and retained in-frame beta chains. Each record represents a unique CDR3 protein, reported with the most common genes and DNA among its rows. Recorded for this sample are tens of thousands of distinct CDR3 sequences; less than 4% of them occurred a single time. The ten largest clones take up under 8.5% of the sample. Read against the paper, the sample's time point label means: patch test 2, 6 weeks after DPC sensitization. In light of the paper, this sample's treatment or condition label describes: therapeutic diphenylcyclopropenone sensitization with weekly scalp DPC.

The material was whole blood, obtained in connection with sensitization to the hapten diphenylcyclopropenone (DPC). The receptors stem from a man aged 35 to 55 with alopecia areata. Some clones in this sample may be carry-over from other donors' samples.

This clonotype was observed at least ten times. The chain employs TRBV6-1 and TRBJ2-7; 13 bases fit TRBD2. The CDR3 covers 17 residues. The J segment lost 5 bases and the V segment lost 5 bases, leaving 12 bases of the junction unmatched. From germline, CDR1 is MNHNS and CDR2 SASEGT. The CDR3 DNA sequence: TGTGCCAGCAGTACCCCCGGGACTAGCGGGATATTTAACGAGCAGTACTTC. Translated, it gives CASSTPGTSGIFNEQYF.

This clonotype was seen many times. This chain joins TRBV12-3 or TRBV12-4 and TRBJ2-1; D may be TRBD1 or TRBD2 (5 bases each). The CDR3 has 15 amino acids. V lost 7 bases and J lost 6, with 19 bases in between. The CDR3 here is CASISRDQLGNEQFF. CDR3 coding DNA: TGTGCCAGCATCTCACGGGACCAACTAGGCAATGAGCAGTTCTTC.

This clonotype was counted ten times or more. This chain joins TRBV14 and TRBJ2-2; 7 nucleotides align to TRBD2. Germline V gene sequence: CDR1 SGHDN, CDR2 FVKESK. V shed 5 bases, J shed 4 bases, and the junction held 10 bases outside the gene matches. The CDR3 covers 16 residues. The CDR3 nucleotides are TGTGCCAGCAGCAGAACGGGGGGAAGGAGCACCGGGGAGCTGTTTTTT. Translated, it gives CASSRTGGRSTGELFF.

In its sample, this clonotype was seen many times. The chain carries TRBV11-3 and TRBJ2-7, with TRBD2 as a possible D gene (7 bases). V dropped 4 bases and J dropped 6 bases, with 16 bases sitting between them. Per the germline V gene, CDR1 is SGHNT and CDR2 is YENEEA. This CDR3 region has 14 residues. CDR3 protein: CASSSSGGIGEQYF. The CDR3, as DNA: TGTGCCAGCAGCTCGTCGGGGGGCATCGGCGAGCAGTACTTC.

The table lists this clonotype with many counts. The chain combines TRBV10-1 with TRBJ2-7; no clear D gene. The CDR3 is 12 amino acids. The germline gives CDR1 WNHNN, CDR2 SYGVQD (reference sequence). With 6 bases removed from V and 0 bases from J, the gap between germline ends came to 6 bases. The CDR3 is CASRHGSYEQYF. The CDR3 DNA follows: TGCGCCAGCAGGCACGGCTCCTACGAGCAGTACTTC.

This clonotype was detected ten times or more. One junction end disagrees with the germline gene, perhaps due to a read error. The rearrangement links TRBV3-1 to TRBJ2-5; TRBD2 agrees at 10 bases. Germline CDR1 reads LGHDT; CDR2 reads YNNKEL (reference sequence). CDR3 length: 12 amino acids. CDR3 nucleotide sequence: TGTGCCAGCAGCCAAGATACGGGACTAGCGCGCTTC. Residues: CASSQDTGLARF.

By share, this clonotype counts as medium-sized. Here the CDR3 reads CSARSNYGYTF. CDR3 DNA sequence: TGCAGTGCTAGAAGTAACTATGGCTACACCTTC. This sequence joins TRBV20-1 and TRBJ1-2; no definite D call. The CDR3 extends over 11 amino acids. Germline CDR1 reads DFQATT; CDR2 reads SNEGSKA (reference sequence). Trimming cost V 2 bases and J 1 base, with 2 bases left between them.

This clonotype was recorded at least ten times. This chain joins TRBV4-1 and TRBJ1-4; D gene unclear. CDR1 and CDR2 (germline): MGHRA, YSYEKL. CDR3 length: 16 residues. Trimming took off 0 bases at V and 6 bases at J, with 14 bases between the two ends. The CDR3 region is CASSQEKAVRDEKLFF. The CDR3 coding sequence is TGCGCCAGCAGCCAAGAAAAGGCAGTCAGAGATGAAAAACTGTTTTTT.

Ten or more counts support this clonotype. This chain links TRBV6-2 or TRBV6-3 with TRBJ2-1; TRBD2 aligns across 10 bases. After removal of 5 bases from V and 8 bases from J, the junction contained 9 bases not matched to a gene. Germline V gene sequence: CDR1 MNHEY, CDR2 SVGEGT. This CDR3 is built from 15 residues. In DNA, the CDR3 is TGTGCCAGCAGTCCTCTAGCGGGAGAGATCGATGAGCAGTTCTTC. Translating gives CASSPLAGEIDEQFF.

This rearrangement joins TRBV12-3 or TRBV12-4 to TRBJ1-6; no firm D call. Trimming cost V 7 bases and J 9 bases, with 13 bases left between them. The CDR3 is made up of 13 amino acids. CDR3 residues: CASKEVGTSPLHF. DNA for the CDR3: TGTGCCAGCAAGGAGGTCGGAACTTCACCCCTCCACTTT.

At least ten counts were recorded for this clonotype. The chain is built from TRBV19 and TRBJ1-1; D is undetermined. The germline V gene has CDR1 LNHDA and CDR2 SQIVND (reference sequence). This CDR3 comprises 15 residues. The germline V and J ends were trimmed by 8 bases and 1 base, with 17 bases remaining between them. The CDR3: CASSPERRENTEAFF. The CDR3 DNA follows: TGTGCCAGTTCACCCGAGAGGAGGGAGAACACTGAAGCTTTCTTT.

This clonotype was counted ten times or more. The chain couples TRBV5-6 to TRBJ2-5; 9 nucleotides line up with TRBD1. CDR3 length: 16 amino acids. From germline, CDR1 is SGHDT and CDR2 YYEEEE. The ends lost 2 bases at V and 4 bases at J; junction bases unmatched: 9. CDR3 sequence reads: CASSLLPGTGRETQYF. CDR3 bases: TGTGCCAGCAGCTTACTTCCCGGGACAGGGAGAGAGACCCAGTACTTC.

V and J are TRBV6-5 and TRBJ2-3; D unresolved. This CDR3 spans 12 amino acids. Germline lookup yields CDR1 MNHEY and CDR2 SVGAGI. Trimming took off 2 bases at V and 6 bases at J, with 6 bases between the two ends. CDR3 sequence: CASSYMGDTQYF. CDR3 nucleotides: TGTGCCAGCAGTTACATGGGGGATACGCAGTATTTT.

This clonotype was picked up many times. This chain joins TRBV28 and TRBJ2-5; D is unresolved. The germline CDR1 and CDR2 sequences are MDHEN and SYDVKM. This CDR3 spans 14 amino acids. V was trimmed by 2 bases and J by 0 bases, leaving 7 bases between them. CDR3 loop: CASSLTSHQETQYF. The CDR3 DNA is TGTGCCAGCAGTTTAACCAGCCACCAAGAGACCCAGTACTTC.

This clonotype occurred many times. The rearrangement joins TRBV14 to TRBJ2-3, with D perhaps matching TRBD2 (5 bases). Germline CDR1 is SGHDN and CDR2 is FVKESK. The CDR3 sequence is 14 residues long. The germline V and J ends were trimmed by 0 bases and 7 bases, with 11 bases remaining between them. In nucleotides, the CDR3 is TGTGCCAGCAGCCAAGATGGGCTAGCAAATACGCAGTATTTT. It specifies CASSQDGLANTQYF.

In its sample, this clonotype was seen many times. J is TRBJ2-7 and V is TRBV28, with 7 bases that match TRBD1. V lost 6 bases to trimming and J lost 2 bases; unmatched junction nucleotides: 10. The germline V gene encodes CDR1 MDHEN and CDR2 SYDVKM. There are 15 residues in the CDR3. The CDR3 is CASSRSDRAPYEQYF. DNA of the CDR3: TGTGCCAGCAGCCGAAGCGACAGGGCCCCCTACGAGCAGTACTTC.

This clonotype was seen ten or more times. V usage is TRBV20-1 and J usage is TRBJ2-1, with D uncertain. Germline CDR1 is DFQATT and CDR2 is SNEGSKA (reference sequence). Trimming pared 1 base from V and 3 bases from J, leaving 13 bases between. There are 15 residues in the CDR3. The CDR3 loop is CSARADGRNYNEQFF. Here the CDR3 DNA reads TGCAGTGCTAGAGCGGACGGACGGAACTACAATGAGCAGTTCTTC.

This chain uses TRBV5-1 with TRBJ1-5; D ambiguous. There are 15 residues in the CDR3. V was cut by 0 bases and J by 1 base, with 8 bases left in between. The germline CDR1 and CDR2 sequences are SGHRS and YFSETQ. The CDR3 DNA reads TGCGCCAGCAGCTTGGAAGGGAGGAGCAATCAGCCCCAGCATTTT. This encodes CASSLEGRSNQPQHF.

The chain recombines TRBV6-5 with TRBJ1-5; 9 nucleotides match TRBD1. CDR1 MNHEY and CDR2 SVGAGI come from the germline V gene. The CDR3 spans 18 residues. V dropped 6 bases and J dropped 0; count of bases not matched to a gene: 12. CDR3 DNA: TGTGCCAGCAGCCCCGGGGGACAGGGTCCCTATAGCAATCAGCCCCAGCATTTT. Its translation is CASSPGGQGPYSNQPQHF.

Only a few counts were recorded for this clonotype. The CDR3 DNA follows: TGTGCCAGCAGTTACTGGACGAACCCCCCCAATCAGCCCCAGCATTTT. It encodes CASSYWTNPPNQPQHF. This chain uses TRBV6-2 or TRBV6-3 with TRBJ1-5; D is ambiguous. This CDR3 contains 16 residues. Germline V lookup: CDR1 MNHEY, CDR2 SVGEGT. Between the trimmed V and J ends, which lost 1 base and 3 bases, there was a span of 13 bases.

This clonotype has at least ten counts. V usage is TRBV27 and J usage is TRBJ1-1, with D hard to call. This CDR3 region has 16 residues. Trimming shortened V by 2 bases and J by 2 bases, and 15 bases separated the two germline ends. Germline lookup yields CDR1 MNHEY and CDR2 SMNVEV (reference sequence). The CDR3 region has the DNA TGTGCCAGCAGTTTAGCCCCTCTAATGGGAAACACTGAAGCTTTCTTT. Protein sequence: CASSLAPLMGNTEAFF.

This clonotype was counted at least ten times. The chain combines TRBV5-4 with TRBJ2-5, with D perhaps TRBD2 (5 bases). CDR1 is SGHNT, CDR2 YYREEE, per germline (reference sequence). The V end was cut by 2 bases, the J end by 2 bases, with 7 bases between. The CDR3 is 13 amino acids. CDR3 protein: CASSFGGQETQYF. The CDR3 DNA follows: TGTGCCAGCAGCTTCGGCGGGCAAGAGACCCAGTACTTC.

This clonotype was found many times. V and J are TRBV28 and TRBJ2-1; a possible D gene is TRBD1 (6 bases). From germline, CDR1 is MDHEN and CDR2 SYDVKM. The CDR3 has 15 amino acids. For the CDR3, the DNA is TGTGCGGCTGAGGACAGAGAAAGCTCCTACAATGAGCAGTTCTTC. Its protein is CAAEDRESSYNEQFF. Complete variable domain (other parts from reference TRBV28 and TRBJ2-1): DVKVTQSSRYLVKRTGEKVFLECVQDMDHENMFWYRQDPGLGLRLIYFSYDVKMKEKGDIPEGYSVSREKKERFSLILESASTNQTSMYLCAAEDRESSYNEQFFGPGTRLTVL.

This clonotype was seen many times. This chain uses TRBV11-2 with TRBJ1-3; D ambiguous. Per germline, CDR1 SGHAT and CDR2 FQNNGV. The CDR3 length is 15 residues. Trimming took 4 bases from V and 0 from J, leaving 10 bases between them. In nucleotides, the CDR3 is TGTGCCAGCAGCTCCCCGGCCGACTCTGGAAACACCATATATTTT. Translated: CASSSPADSGNTIYF.

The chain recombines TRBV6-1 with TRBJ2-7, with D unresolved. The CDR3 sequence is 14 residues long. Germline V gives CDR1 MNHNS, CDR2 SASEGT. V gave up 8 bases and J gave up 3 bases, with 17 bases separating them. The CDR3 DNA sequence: TGTGCCAGCGAACCCCGGACGGAAATCTACGAGCAGTACTTC. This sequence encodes CASEPRTEIYEQYF.